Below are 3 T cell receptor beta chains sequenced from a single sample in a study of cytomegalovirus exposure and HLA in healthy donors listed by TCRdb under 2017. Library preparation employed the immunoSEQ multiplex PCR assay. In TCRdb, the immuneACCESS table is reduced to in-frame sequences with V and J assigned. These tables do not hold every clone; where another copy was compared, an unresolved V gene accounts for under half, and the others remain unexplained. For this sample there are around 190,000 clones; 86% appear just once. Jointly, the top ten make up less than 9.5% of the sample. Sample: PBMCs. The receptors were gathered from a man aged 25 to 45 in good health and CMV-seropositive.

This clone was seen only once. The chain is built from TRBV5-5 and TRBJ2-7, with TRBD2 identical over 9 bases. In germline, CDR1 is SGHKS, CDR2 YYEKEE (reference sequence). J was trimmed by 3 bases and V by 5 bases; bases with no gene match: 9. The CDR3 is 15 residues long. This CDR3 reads CASSLSTSGIYEQYF. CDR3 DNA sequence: TGTGCCAGCAGTTTGTCGACTAGCGGAATCTACGAGCAGTACTTC.

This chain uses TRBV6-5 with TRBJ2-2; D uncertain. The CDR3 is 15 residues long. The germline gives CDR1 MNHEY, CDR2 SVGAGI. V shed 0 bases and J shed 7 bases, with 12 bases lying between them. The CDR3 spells CASSYSGSDGGELFF. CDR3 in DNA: TGTGCCAGCAGTTACTCTGGGTCGGACGGCGGGGAGCTGTTTTTT.

CDR3 loop: CASSLTASSGANVLTF. Here the CDR3 DNA reads TGCGCCAGCAGCTTGACGGCGAGCTCTGGGGCCAACGTCCTGACTTTC. This rearrangement joins TRBV5-1 to TRBJ2-6, with D uncertain. The V end lost 1 base, the J end lost 0 bases, and 8 bases lay between the germline ends. Germline loops: CDR1 SGHRS, CDR2 YFSETQ. The CDR3 spans 16 residues.